This is a list of T cell receptor beta chains from one sample in a study of post-analysis software for immune sequencing data. Each CDR3 protein is one row after TCRdb ran MiXCR on the PCR reads. Of 500,000 to 600,000 distinct CDR3 sequences in the sample, 44% were seen once. The source material was blood. The receptor source for this set is a girl aged 5-17 years with multiple sclerosis. Both conserved end residues are part of each CDR3. Each record gives: D gene, J gene, clone size, V gene, CDR3 protein, CDR3 DNA. D genes are given only for firm matches. Expanded clones get a size class; other rows say once, few or many, or leave the size out.

d_call: .
j_call: TRBJ2-5
clone_size: .
v_call: TRBV2
cdr3_aa: CASSGGSARETQYF
cdr3_nt: TGTGCCAGCAGTGGAGGGTCGGCGAGGGAGACCCAGTACTTC

d_call: .
j_call: TRBJ1-1
clone_size: few
v_call: TRBV10-3
cdr3_aa: CAIREGNTEAFF
cdr3_nt: TGTGCCATCAGAGAGGGGAACACTGAAGCTTTCTTT

d_call: .
j_call: TRBJ2-7
clone_size: .
v_call: TRBV20-1
cdr3_aa: CSPKSGDEQYF
cdr3_nt: TGCAGCCCGAAGTCTGGCGACGAGCAGTACTTC

d_call: TRBD1
j_call: TRBJ1-4
clone_size: .
v_call: TRBV7-9
cdr3_aa: CASSRLGQPNKKLFF
cdr3_nt: TGTGCCAGCAGCAGGTTGGGACAGCCTAATAAAAAACTGTTTTTT

d_call: .
j_call: TRBJ1-2
clone_size: once
v_call: TRBV21-1
cdr3_aa: CASSCNRDSYGYTF
cdr3_nt: TGTGCCAGCAGCTGCAACCGGGACAGCTATGGCTACACCTTC

d_call: TRBD1
j_call: TRBJ2-5
clone_size: .
v_call: TRBV29-1
cdr3_aa: CSEVGGFRDREETQYF
cdr3_nt: TGCAGCGAAGTTGGGGGGTTCCGGGACAGGGAAGAGACCCAGTACTTC

d_call: TRBD1
j_call: TRBJ2-7
clone_size: .
v_call: TRBV20-1
cdr3_aa: CGAREGDRPYEQYF
cdr3_nt: TGCGGTGCTAGAGAGGGGGACAGGCCCTACGAGCAGTACTTC

d_call: .
j_call: TRBJ2-1
clone_size: many
v_call: TRBV24-1
cdr3_aa: CATSERGGYNEQFF
cdr3_nt: TGTGCCACCAGTGAAAGAGGGGGATACAATGAGCAGTTCTTC

d_call: TRBD1
j_call: TRBJ2-3
clone_size: .
v_call: TRBV11-1
cdr3_aa: CASSFRTGGSTDTQYF
cdr3_nt: TGTGCCAGCAGCTTCCGGACAGGAGGTAGCACAGATACGCAGTATTTT

d_call: .
j_call: TRBJ2-7
clone_size: few
v_call: TRBV12-3/TRBV12-4
cdr3_aa: CASSLAWAGEYEQYF
cdr3_nt: TGTGCCAGCAGTTTAGCGTGGGCAGGGGAATACGAGCAGTACTTC

d_call: .
j_call: TRBJ2-7
clone_size: few
v_call: TRBV10-3
cdr3_aa: CATRDRSSYEQYF
cdr3_nt: TGTGCCACTCGAGACAGGTCTTCCTACGAGCAGTACTTC

d_call: TRBD2
j_call: TRBJ2-3
clone_size: few
v_call: TRBV12-3/TRBV12-4
cdr3_aa: CASSFPRGGRVDTQYF
cdr3_nt: TGTGCCAGCAGTTTCCCCCGGGGGGGCCGGGTAGATACGCAGTATTTT

d_call: TRBD1
j_call: TRBJ2-7
clone_size: .
v_call: TRBV29-1
cdr3_aa: CSVEDANRGEQYF
cdr3_nt: TGCAGCGTTGAAGATGCGAACAGGGGCGAGCAGTACTTC

d_call: .
j_call: TRBJ2-3
clone_size: .
v_call: TRBV19
cdr3_aa: CASSTTRGRLTSTDTQYF
cdr3_nt: TGTGCCAGTAGTACAACTCGAGGCCGTTTAACTAGCACAGATACGCAGTATTTT

d_call: .
j_call: TRBJ1-1
clone_size: .
v_call: TRBV12-3/TRBV12-4
cdr3_aa: CASSRLDPLKGVTEAFF
cdr3_nt: TGTGCCAGCAGTAGACTCGACCCACTAAAGGGAGTAACTGAAGCTTTCTTT

d_call: .
j_call: TRBJ2-7
clone_size: .
v_call: TRBV20-1
cdr3_aa: CSARDRLRSYNEQYF
cdr3_nt: TGCAGTGCTAGAGATAGATTGCGCTCCTACAATGAGCAGTACTTC

d_call: TRBD2
j_call: TRBJ2-7
clone_size: few
v_call: TRBV27
cdr3_aa: CASSLAGGIREQYF
cdr3_nt: TGTGCCAGCAGCCTGGCGGGGGGCATACGAGAGCAGTACTTC

d_call: .
j_call: TRBJ1-2
clone_size: .
v_call: TRBV29-1
cdr3_aa: CSVVPGPLNYGYTF
cdr3_nt: TGCAGCGTTGTCCCGGGACCACTTAACTATGGCTACACCTTC